Listed below are T cell receptor beta chains from one sample, sequenced in a study of shared clonotypes between healthy human individuals. Measured with immunoSEQ multiplex PCR; TCRdb has only the in-frame clones, and not every one. The sample contains 450,000 to 600,000 clones, 79% of which appear only once. The material sequenced was PBMCs. These receptors were obtained from a woman aged 40 to 50 in good health. Some clones in this sample may be carry-over from other donors' samples. CDR3s include the opening cysteine and the closing phenylalanine or tryptophan. A D gene is named only where the DNA matches it firmly. Some rows mark clone size as missing; the rest say once, few, many or name a class of expanded clone.

v_gene	j_gene	len	d_gene	abundance	CDR3nt	CDR3aa
TRBV27	TRBJ2-2	20	TRBD1	NA	TGTGCCAGCAGCACCCGGTGGGAGCGAGGGGGCTTAAGGACTACCGGGGAGCTGTTTTTT	CASSTRWERGGLRTTGELFF
TRBV5-6	TRBJ1-2	16	TRBD1	NA	TGTGCCAGCAGCTTGGAGGGACAGCCCTCGAACTATGGCTACACCTTC	CASSLEGQPSNYGYTF
TRBV2	TRBJ2-5	14	NA	NA	TGTGCCAGCTGTCCGGGACCCAGCCAAGAGACCCAGTACTTC	CASCPGPSQETQYF
TRBV11-2	TRBJ2-1	15	TRBD2	few	TGTGCCAGCAGCTCCGGGACTAGCGGGATGAATGAGCAGTTCTTC	CASSSGTSGMNEQFF
TRBV6-1	TRBJ2-7	13	NA	NA	TGTGCCAGCCTCGGCCATACTACCTACGAGCAGTACTTC	CASLGHTTYEQYF
TRBV27	TRBJ2-5	11	NA	NA	TGTGCCAGCAGGGGGTTCGAGACCCAGTACTTC	CASRGFETQYF
TRBV28	TRBJ2-1	19	TRBD2	NA	TGTGCCAGCAGTTTATGGCGACTAGCGGTCCAAAGGGGTAACAATGAGCAGTTCTTC	CASSLWRLAVQRGNNEQFF
TRBV6-1	TRBJ2-7	15	NA	NA	TGTGCCAGCAGTGAAGGGACAGCGATCGCCTACGAGCAGTACTTC	CASSEGTAIAYEQYF
TRBV5-1	TRBJ2-5	15	TRBD2	NA	TGCGCCAGCAGCTTGGGAGCCCAGGGAGCGGGGGAGCAGTACTTC	CASSLGAQGAGEQYF
TRBV7-2	TRBJ2-7	15	NA	once	TGTGCCAGCAGCTTAGAGCCTAGATCCTACTACGAGCAGTACTTC	CASSLEPRSYYEQYF
TRBV9	TRBJ2-3	15	NA	NA	TGTGCCAGCAGCGTAGAGTCGGGGTTCACAGATACGCAGTATTTT	CASSVESGFTDTQYF
TRBV28	TRBJ2-6	17	NA	NA	TGTGCCAGCAGGAGATCGGGTGGGGGTTCTGGGGCCAACGTCCTGACTTTC	CASRRSGGGSGANVLTF
TRBV7-3	TRBJ2-2	19	TRBD2	NA	TGTGCCAGCAGCCCCGATCGACTAGCGGGAGTCCTTCCGACCGGGGAGCTGTTTTTT	CASSPDRLAGVLPTGELFF
TRBV7-2	TRBJ1-6	19	NA	NA	TGTGCCAGCAGCTTAGTAACATCCGGGGGAAGCTCCTATAATTCACCCCTCCACTTT	CASSLVTSGGSSYNSPLHF
TRBV5-1	TRBJ1-3	16	TRBD1	NA	TGCGCCAGCAGCTGGGGACAGGGAGCCGTTGGAAACACCATATATTTT	CASSWGQGAVGNTIYF
TRBV7-3	TRBJ2-1	14	NA	NA	TGTGCCAGCAGCTTAACGGGAGGTAGGGATGAGCAGTTCTTC	CASSLTGGRDEQFF
TRBV28	TRBJ2-3	15	NA	NA	TGTGCCAGCAGTTTATTCGGGGTGTCCACAGATACGCAGTATTTT	CASSLFGVSTDTQYF
TRBV7-9	TRBJ2-2	15	NA	NA	TGTGCCAGCAGCCTTGACTCGGGCGGGGCCGGGGAGCTGTTTTTT	CASSLDSGGAGELFF